The source of this T cell receptor (beta chain) is a study of blood T cell repertoires in COVID-19. The assay was immunoSEQ multiplex PCR, and TCRdb's table has in-frame clones only and misses some. The sample includes around 77,000 clones, more than 80% seen only once; the top ten take about 4.6%. The CDR3 has 11 amino acids. Germline CDR1 GTSNPN, CDR2 SVGIG (reference sequence). With 5 bases clipped from V and 4 bases from J, the junction kept 0 bases outside the gene matches. This clonotype originated in a man of 80 years or more with acute or convalescent COVID-19. The rearrangement links TRBV30 to TRBJ1-2; 8 positions agree with TRBD1. The sample taken for sequencing was peripheral blood. The CDR3 loop reads CAWQGAYGYTF. The CDR3 DNA is TGTGCCTGGCAGGGGGCCTATGGCTACACCTTC.